This TCR beta chain was profiled in a study of blood T cells in healthy people across ages. Turning to the study itself: For every two T cells, template switching captured about one barcoded beta molecule. General study results and limits: Unsorted PBMCs prevented conclusive naive versus antigen-experienced comparison. Higher diversity and more naive CD4+ cells were features of long-lived donors, compared to aged donors.

The authors extracted at least 5.5 micrograms of total RNA per sample. With regard to this clonotype: As yet, its antigen is unknown.

A second roughly 7 to 12 cycle PCR used barcoded and J-beta primers. TCRdb reprocessed the 5' RACE reads via MiXCR and lists one record per CDR3 protein. The sample lists 1.5 million to 2 million distinct CDR3 sequences; around 50% were seen once. Per germline, CDR1 LGHDT and CDR2 YNNKEL (reference sequence). V lost 4 bases, J lost 4 bases, and 18 bases lay in between. There are 16 residues in the CDR3. The rearrangement links TRBV3-1 to TRBJ2-3; possibly TRBD2 for D (5 bases). The receptor's source is a woman aged 40 to 50 in good health. The specimen was blood. CDR3 sequence reads: CASSRVDTLAPDTQYF. The CDR3, as DNA: TGTGCCAGCAGCCGAGTAGATACGCTAGCCCCAGATACGCAGTATTTT.